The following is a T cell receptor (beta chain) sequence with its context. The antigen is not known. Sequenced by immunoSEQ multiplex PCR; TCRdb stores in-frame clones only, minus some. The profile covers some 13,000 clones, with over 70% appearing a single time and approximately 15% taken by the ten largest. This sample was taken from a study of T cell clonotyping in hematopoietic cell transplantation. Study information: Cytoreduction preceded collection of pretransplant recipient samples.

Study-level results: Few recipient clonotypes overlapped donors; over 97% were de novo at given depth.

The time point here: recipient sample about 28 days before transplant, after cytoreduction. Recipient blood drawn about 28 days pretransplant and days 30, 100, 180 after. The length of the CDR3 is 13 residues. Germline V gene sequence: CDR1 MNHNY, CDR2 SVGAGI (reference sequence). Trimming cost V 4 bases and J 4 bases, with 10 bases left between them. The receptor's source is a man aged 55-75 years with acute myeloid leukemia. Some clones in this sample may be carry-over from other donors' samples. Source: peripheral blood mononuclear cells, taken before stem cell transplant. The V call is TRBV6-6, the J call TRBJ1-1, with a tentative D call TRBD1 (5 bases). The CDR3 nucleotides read TGTGCCAGCAGTTCCGGGGGGGGCACTGAAGCTTTCTTT. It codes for CASSSGGGTEAFF.